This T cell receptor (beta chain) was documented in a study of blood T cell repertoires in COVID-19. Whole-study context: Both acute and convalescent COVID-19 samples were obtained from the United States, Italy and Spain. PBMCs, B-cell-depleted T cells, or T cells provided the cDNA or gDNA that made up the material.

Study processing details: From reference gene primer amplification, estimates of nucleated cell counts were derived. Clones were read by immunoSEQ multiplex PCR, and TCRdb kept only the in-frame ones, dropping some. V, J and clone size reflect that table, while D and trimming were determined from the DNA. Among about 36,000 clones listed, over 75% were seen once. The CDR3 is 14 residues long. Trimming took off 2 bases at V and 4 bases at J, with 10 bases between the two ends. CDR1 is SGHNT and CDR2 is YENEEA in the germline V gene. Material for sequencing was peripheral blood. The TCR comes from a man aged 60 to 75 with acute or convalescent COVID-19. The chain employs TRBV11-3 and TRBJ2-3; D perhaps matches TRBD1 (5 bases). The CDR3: CASSLRLGADTQYF. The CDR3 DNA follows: TGTGCCAGCAGCTTACGGCTAGGGGCAGATACGCAGTATTTT.